This T cell receptor beta chain appears in the sequencing data of a study of CD8+ T cells in alopecia areata. Study at large: Those treated were given oral tofacitinib at 5 to 10 mg twice daily. General study points: It was lesional scalp, especially alopecia totalis/universalis, that showed higher clonality than normal scalp. Tofacitinib significantly decreased scalp clonality and expanded CD8+ clones among top 100.

Following extraction, RNA underwent reverse transcription to cDNA, which served as the sequencing template. TCRdb keeps only in-frame clones here, not all; method: immunoSEQ multiplex PCR. The sample holds about 160,000 clones; about two thirds are singletons and the top ten take approximately 0.91%. In regard to this clone: As yet, its antigen is unknown.

Treatment described: oral pan-JAK inhibitor, 5-10 mg twice daily. The source material was CD4+ T cells sorted from blood, sampled at week 4, from a patient treated with tofacitinib. The sequence was obtained from a human donor with alopecia areata.

Here the CDR3 reads CAWSVLRGEQFF. The CDR3 DNA is TGTGCCTGGAGTGTACTTCGAGGTGAGCAGTTCTTC. The J gene is TRBJ2-1, the V gene TRBV30; D gene ambiguous. The germline CDR1 and CDR2 sequences are GTSNPN and SVGIG (reference sequence). There are 12 residues in the CDR3. V was trimmed by 0 bases and J by 9 bases, leaving 9 bases between them.